The next 30 T cell receptor beta chains were all read from a single sample in a study of blood T cell repertoires in COVID-19. Assay: immunoSEQ multiplex PCR; the TCRdb copy retains only in-frame clones and omits some. Among under 200,000 clones listed, about nine tenths were seen once. Sequencing was performed on peripheral blood. Every receptor here comes from a man between 18 and 29 years old with active or convalescent COVID-19.

The genes are TRBV19 and TRBJ2-4; the D gene is possibly TRBD1 (6 bases). There are 15 residues in the CDR3. Trimming shortened V by 9 bases and J by 4 bases, and 19 bases separated the two germline ends. Per germline, CDR1 LNHDA and CDR2 SQIVND (reference sequence). CDR3 sequence (DNA): TGTGCCAGCAACACACCCTCTGGACAGAAAAACATTCAGTACTTC. Residues: CASNTPSGQKNIQYF.

This chain uses TRBV5-5 with TRBJ2-1, with a tentative D call TRBD1 (5 bases). Germline V gene data show CDR1 as SGHKS and CDR2 as YYEKEE (reference sequence). The CDR3 contains 14 residues. V was shortened by 0 bases and J by 9 bases, with 13 bases between the two germline ends. This CDR3 reads CASSLAREEIEQFF. Written as DNA, the CDR3 is TGTGCCAGCAGCTTGGCCAGGGAAGAAATTGAGCAGTTCTTC.

The chain carries TRBV19 and TRBJ1-5, with 9 positions matching TRBD1. Germline V gene lookup returns CDR1 LNHDA and CDR2 SQIVND (reference sequence). Losses at the gene ends were 1 base for V and 4 bases for J; bases not matched to a gene: 8. The CDR3 sequence is 17 residues long. CDR3 in DNA: TGTGCCAGTAGTATAGGGACAGGGGTGGGGGAGAATCAGCCCCAGCATTTT. As protein: CASSIGTGVGENQPQHF.

The chain uses TRBV6-5 and TRBJ1-4; 7 bases map to TRBD1. CDR1 MNHEY and CDR2 SVGAGI come from the germline V gene. The CDR3 is 15 amino acids. V lost 6 bases, J lost 3 bases, and 7 bases stayed unmatched. This chain's CDR3 is CASRDRGLANEKLFF. The CDR3 DNA is TGTGCCAGCAGGGATAGGGGGCTGGCTAATGAAAAACTGTTTTTT.

The chain links TRBV11-2 to TRBJ1-1; TRBD1 matches 10 bases. With 1 base clipped from V and 8 bases from J, the junction kept 4 bases outside the gene matches. Germline values: CDR1 SGHAT, CDR2 FQNNGV. The CDR3 totals 14 residues. The CDR3 spells CASSLVRDRGEAFF. DNA for the CDR3: TGTGCCAGCAGCTTAGTACGGGACAGGGGAGAAGCTTTCTTT.

V usage is TRBV4-2 and J usage is TRBJ2-7; 10 bases line up with TRBD2. Germline lookup yields CDR1 LGHNA and CDR2 YNFKEQ. The V segment lost 0 bases and the J segment 2 bases; nucleotides outside the gene matches: 7. The CDR3 totals 17 residues. The DNA of the CDR3 is TGTGCCAGCAGCCAAGACAATGCACTAGCGGGAACCTACGAGCAGTACTTC. This sequence encodes CASSQDNALAGTYEQYF.

The V call is TRBV5-1, the J call TRBJ2-3; D possibly corresponds to TRBD2 (5 bases). The CDR3 extends over 16 amino acids. CDR1 SGHRS and CDR2 YFSETQ come from the germline V gene. V gave up 4 bases and J gave up 0 bases, with 15 bases separating them. CDR3 bases: TGCGCCAGCAGCCAAGTGGTAGCGATTAGCACAGATACGCAGTATTTT. It translates to CASSQVVAISTDTQYF. The full variable domain, in which reference TRBV5-1 and TRBJ2-3 provide the parts outside the CDR3, is KAGVTQTPRYLIKTRGQQVTLSCSPISGHRSVSWYQQTPGQGLQFLFEYFSETQRNKGNFPGRFSGRQFSNSRSEMNVSTLELGDSALYLCASSQVVAISTDTQYFGPGTRLTVL.

The V call is TRBV5-8, the J call TRBJ2-7; possible D gene TRBD1, 6 bases. This CDR3 contains 17 residues. Germline V CDR1 and CDR2: SGHTS, YDEGEE. Trimming removed 4 bases at V and 4 bases at J, with 24 bases between. CDR3 DNA: TGTGCCAGCAGCCCGAGGTTTGGCAGGGGATCTCCTTACGAGCAGTACTTC. Amino acid sequence: CASSPRFGRGSPYEQYF.

This clone was counted between two and nine times. The genes are TRBV7-8 and TRBJ1-6, with D uncertain. V lost 0 bases to trimming and J lost 14 bases, with 20 bases between them. The CDR3 is 16 residues long. CDR1 is SGHVS, CDR2 FQNEAQ, per germline. The CDR3 loop reads CASSLASTVGSGALHF. The CDR3 coding sequence is TGTGCCAGCAGCTTAGCCTCGACGGTTGGGAGTGGAGCCCTCCACTTT.

This clone showed up just once. The V call is TRBV5-5, the J call TRBJ1-3; weak D call: TRBD1 (6 bases). CDR1 SGHKS and CDR2 YYEKEE come from the germline V gene (reference sequence). The CDR3 length is 14 residues. The V gene lost 2 bases and the J gene lost 1 base, with 7 bases spanning the gap. CDR3 loop: CASSFGQSGNTIYF. The DNA of the CDR3 is TGTGCCAGCAGCTTTGGACAGTCTGGAAACACCATATATTTT.

DNA for the CDR3: TGTGCCAGCACCGACTTCAACTACGAGCAGTACTTC. This encodes CASTDFNYEQYF. The chain joins TRBV6-5 to TRBJ2-7; no clear D. The CDR3 is made up of 12 amino acids. Trimming removed 7 bases from V and 3 bases from J, with 10 bases in between. Germline V CDR1 and CDR2: MNHEY, SVGAGI.

The chain carries TRBV2 and TRBJ2-5, with D possibly TRBD2 on 6 matching bases. CDR1 and CDR2 from the germline V gene are SNHLY and FYNNEI. This CDR3 spans 18 amino acids. V was pared by 6 bases and J by 5 bases, with 28 bases between. In nucleotides, the CDR3 is TGTGCCAGCAGCACCCCTTTGGGACTCCTGAACGGAGGCGAGACCCAGTACTTC. This sequence encodes CASSTPLGLLNGGETQYF.

The chain joins TRBV6-2 or TRBV6-3 to TRBJ2-2, with TRBD2 matching over 7 bases. CDR1 and CDR2 (germline): MNHEY, SVGEGT. The CDR3 length is 14 residues. Germline trimming cut 1 base from V and 6 bases from J; bases unmatched to any gene: 2. The CDR3 bases are TGTGCCAGCAGTTACTTCCTAGCGGCCGGGGAGCTGTTTTTT. Translated: CASSYFLAAGELFF.

The chain has TRBV7-3 and TRBJ1-6; no reliable D call. V dropped 5 bases and J dropped 7 bases, with 9 bases sitting between them. Germline CDR1 is SGHTA and CDR2 is FQGTGA. This CDR3 spans 13 amino acids. The CDR3 bases are TGTGCCAGCAGCCTTGACTTAAATTCACCCCTCCACTTT. Protein: CASSLDLNSPLHF. The variable domain in full, with the rest retrieved from reference TRBV7-3 and TRBJ1-6, is GAGVSQTPSNKVTEKGKYVELRCDPISGHTALYWYRQSLGQGPEFLIYFQGTGAADDSGLPNDRFFAVRPEGSVSTLKIQRTERGDSAVYLCASSLDLNSPLHFGNGTRLTVT.

The chain employs TRBV3-1 (or the pseudogene TRBV3-2) and TRBJ1-2; perhaps TRBD1 as D (6 bases). Trimming stripped 1 base from V and 8 bases from J, with 14 bases between. The CDR3 covers 14 residues. The V gene's germline CDR1 is LGHDT and CDR2 YNNKEL (reference sequence). The CDR3 DNA follows: TGTGCCAGCAGCCAAGTGGGCAGGGGATACGGCTACACCTTC. Translated: CASSQVGRGYGYTF.

The rearrangement links TRBV6-1 to TRBJ2-5, with TRBD2 matching over 13 bases. The ends lost 4 bases at V and 4 bases at J; junction bases unmatched: 6. Germline CDR1 is MNHNS and CDR2 is SASEGT. The CDR3 runs to 16 residues. The CDR3 loop is CASSALTSGGGETQYF. The CDR3 DNA reads as TGTGCCAGCAGTGCTCTAACTAGCGGGGGGGGAGAGACCCAGTACTTC.

The J gene is TRBJ2-7, the V gene TRBV2; TRBD2 might be the D (6 bases). CDR1 is SNHLY and CDR2 is FYNNEI in the germline V gene. Trimming left V 9 bases short and J 5 bases short, with 20 bases between. The CDR3 has 14 amino acids. The CDR3: CASSLDRESDEQYF. The CDR3 nucleotides read TGTGCCAGTTCGCTCGACCGGGAGTCTGACGAGCAGTACTTC.

This sequence joins TRBV7-9 and TRBJ1-2, with D unresolved. Germline values: CDR1 SEHNR, CDR2 FQNEAQ (reference sequence). The germline V and J ends were trimmed by 6 bases and 5 bases, with 13 bases remaining between them. The CDR3 runs 13 residues. The CDR3: CASRGGGPYGYTF. DNA for the CDR3: TGTGCCAGCAGGGGAGGAGGCCCTTATGGCTACACCTTC.

Comment on this clone: The same CDR3 also results from other DNA sequences found in this sample. This chain connects TRBV6-1 to TRBJ2-1; the match to TRBD2 covers 12 bases. The CDR3 is made up of 15 amino acids. V shed 2 bases, J shed 9 bases, and the junction held 5 bases outside the gene matches. CDR1 MNHNS and CDR2 SASEGT come from the germline V gene. The CDR3: CASSERTSGIAEQFF. The CDR3 DNA sequence: TGTGCCAGCAGTGAAAGGACTAGCGGGATCGCTGAGCAGTTCTTC.

The genes are TRBV11-2 and TRBJ2-1; TRBD2 agrees at 8 bases. Germline assignment: CDR1 SGHAT and CDR2 FQNNGV. The CDR3 runs 16 residues. The J segment lost 3 bases and the V segment lost 3 bases, leaving 7 bases of the junction unmatched. The CDR3 region is CASSFSGEFLYNEQFF. CDR3 DNA: TGTGCCAGCAGCTTTAGCGGGGAGTTTCTCTACAATGAGCAGTTCTTC.

The CDR3 sequence: CASRSGKLSDYEQYF. The CDR3 DNA follows: TGTGCCAGCAGATCCGGGAAACTATCGGACTACGAGCAGTACTTC. The chain couples TRBV6-5 to TRBJ2-7; tentative D call: TRBD2 (5 bases). V dropped 6 bases and J dropped 3 bases, with 18 bases sitting between them. Germline values: CDR1 MNHEY, CDR2 SVGAGI. This CDR3 spans 15 amino acids.

This chain links TRBV7-2 with TRBJ2-5, with D maybe TRBD1 (5 bases). Trimming removed 4 bases at V and 1 base at J, with 7 bases between. Germline V lookup: CDR1 SGHTA, CDR2 FQGNSA. The CDR3 is 13 amino acids. The CDR3: CASSSTAQETQYF. In DNA form, the CDR3 reads TGTGCCAGCAGCTCGACAGCCCAAGAGACCCAGTACTTC.

V gene TRBV27 combines with J gene TRBJ2-3; D is possibly TRBD1 (6 bases). The CDR3 spans 12 residues. Germline CDR1 is MNHEY and CDR2 is SMNVEV (reference sequence). Between the trimmed V and J ends, which lost 3 bases and 10 bases, there was a span of 11 bases. The CDR3 DNA is TGTGCCAGCAGTTTTAGAGGGGGTGCGCAGTATTTT. Its protein product is CASSFRGGAQYF.

V and J are TRBV24-1 and TRBJ1-2, with a weak D call TRBD1 (6 bases). Deletions cut 4 bases from V and 2 bases from J, with 10 bases between. Germline V CDR1 and CDR2: KGHDR, SFDVKD. The CDR3 covers 14 residues. CDR3 bases: TGTGCCACCAGTGACAGCAGGGGAAACTATGGCTACACCTTC. Translation gives CATSDSRGNYGYTF.

V is TRBV6-2 or TRBV6-3 and J is TRBJ1-3, with TRBD1 matching over 7 bases. Unmatched junction bases numbered 7, after V lost 5 bases and J lost 3 bases. The CDR3 is made up of 15 amino acids. CDR1 is MNHEY and CDR2 is SVGEGT in the germline V gene. CDR3 in amino acids: CASSRPTGSGNTIYF. The CDR3 bases are TGTGCCAGCAGTCGCCCGACAGGGAGTGGAAACACCATATATTTT.

The genes are TRBV7-8 and TRBJ1-6; D not certain. V was cut by 6 bases and J by 0 bases, with 6 bases left in between. Germline assignment: CDR1 SGHVS and CDR2 FQNEAQ. This CDR3 is 14 amino acids long. The CDR3 coding sequence is TGTGCCAGCAGTCTATCCTCCTATAATTCACCCCTCCACTTT. It specifies CASSLSSYNSPLHF.

This chain uses TRBV18 with TRBJ2-7; 7 bases are shared with TRBD2. The CDR3 is 14 amino acids. V gave up 3 bases and J gave up 5 bases; unmatched junction bases: 7. Germline V gene lookup returns CDR1 KGHSH and CDR2 LQKENI. CDR3 in DNA: TGTGCCAGCTCACCTCAAGCGGGAAGGAACGAGCAGTACTTC. This codes for CASSPQAGRNEQYF.

The chain recombines TRBV5-1 with TRBJ1-2; D might be TRBD1 (5 bases). The germline gives CDR1 SGHRS, CDR2 YFSETQ. V was cut by 5 bases and J by 2 bases, with 13 bases left in between. This CDR3 contains 14 residues. The CDR3 here is CASRTPDSNYGYTF. The CDR3 DNA sequence: TGCGCCAGCAGGACCCCTGACAGCAACTATGGCTACACCTTC.

V gene TRBV14 combines with J gene TRBJ2-7, with D perhaps TRBD2 (5 bases). The CDR3 runs 15 residues. Germline-derived CDR1 and CDR2 are SGHDN and FVKESK. Trimming cost V 0 bases and J 3 bases, with 12 bases left between them. The CDR3 DNA follows: TGTGCCAGCAGCCAAGATTTGGGTCGGGGCTACGAGCAGTACTTC. This sequence encodes CASSQDLGRGYEQYF.

The genes are TRBV10-1 and TRBJ1-2, with TRBD1 matching over 11 bases. The CDR3 consists of 16 residues. The germline V gene has CDR1 WNHNN and CDR2 SYGVQD (reference sequence). Trimming cost V 1 base and J 4 bases; bases outside gene matches: 5. The chain's CDR3 is CASSEFRDRGAYGYTF. In DNA form, the CDR3 reads TGCGCCAGCAGTGAGTTCCGGGACAGGGGGGCCTATGGCTACACCTTC.